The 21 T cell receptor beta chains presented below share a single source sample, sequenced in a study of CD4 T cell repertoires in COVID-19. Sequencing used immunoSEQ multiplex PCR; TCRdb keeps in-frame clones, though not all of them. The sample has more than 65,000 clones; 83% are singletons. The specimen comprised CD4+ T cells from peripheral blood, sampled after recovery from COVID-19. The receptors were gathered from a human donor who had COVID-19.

The CDR3 reads CSAAGLYGYTF. In nucleotides, the CDR3 is TGCAGTGCTGCAGGGCTCTATGGCTACACCTTC. The chain employs TRBV20-1 and TRBJ1-2, with a weak D call TRBD1 (5 bases). Germline lookup yields CDR1 DFQATT and CDR2 SNEGSKA (reference sequence). Trimming took off 5 bases at V and 4 bases at J, with 8 bases between the two ends. The CDR3 is 11 residues long.

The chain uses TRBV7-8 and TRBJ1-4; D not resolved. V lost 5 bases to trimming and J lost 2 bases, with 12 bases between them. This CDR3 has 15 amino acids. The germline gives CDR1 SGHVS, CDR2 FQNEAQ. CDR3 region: CASSTVGWTNEKLFF. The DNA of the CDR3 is TGTGCCAGCAGCACAGTGGGGTGGACTAATGAAAAACTGTTTTTT.

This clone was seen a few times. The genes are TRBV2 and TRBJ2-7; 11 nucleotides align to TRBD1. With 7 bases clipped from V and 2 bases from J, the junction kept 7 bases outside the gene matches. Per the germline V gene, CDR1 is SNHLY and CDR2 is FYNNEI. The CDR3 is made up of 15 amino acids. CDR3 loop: CASKFGTGGTYEQYF. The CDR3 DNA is TGTGCCAGCAAGTTCGGGACAGGGGGGACCTACGAGCAGTACTTC.

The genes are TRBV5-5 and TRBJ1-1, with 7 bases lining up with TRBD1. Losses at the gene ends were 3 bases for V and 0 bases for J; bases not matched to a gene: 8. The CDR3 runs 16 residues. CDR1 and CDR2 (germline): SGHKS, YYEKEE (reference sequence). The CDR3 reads CASSSLAGTVNTEAFF. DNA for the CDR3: TGTGCCAGCAGCTCCTTAGCTGGGACAGTGAACACTGAAGCTTTCTTT.

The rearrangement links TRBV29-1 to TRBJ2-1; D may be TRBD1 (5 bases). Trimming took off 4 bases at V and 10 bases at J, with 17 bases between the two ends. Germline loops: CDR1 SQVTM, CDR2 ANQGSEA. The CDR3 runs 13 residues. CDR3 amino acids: CSVVFAGLGEQFF. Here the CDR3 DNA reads TGCAGCGTTGTGTTCGCAGGGCTTGGCGAGCAGTTCTTC.

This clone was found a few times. The CDR3 loop is CSVSPPAGAVETQYF. CDR3 DNA: TGCAGCGTTTCTCCCCCCGCAGGGGCTGTGGAGACCCAGTACTTC. This sequence joins TRBV29-1 and TRBJ2-5, with a possible D match to TRBD1 (6 bases). Trimming took off 5 bases at V and 5 bases at J, with 21 bases between the two ends. CDR1 and CDR2 (germline): SQVTM, ANQGSEA. This CDR3 has 15 amino acids. Complete variable domain (other parts from reference TRBV29-1 and TRBJ2-5): SAVISQKPSRDICQRGTSLTIQCQVDSQVTMMFWYRQQPGQSLTLIATANQGSEATYESGFVIDKFPISRPNLTFSTLTVSNMSPEDSSIYLCSVSPPAGAVETQYFGPGTRLLVL.

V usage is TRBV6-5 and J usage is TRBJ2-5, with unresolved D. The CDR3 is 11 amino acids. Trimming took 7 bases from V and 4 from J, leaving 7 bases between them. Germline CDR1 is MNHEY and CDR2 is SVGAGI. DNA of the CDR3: TGTGCCAGCAACCAAGGAGAGACCCAGTACTTC. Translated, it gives CASNQGETQYF.

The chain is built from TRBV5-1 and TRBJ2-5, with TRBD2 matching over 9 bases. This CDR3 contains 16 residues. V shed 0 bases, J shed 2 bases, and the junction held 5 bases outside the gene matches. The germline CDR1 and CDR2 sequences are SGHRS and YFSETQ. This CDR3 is CASSLGTSGRQETQYF. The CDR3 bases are TGCGCCAGCAGCTTGGGAACTAGCGGGCGACAAGAGACCCAGTACTTC.

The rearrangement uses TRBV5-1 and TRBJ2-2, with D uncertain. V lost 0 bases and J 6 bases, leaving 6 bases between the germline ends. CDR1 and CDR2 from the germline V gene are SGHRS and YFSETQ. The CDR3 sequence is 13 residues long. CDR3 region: CASSLVLAGELFF. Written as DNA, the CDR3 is TGCGCCAGCAGCTTGGTACTCGCCGGGGAGCTGTTTTTT. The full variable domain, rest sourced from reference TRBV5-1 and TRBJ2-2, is KAGVTQTPRYLIKTRGQQVTLSCSPISGHRSVSWYQQTPGQGLQFLFEYFSETQRNKGNFPGRFSGRQFSNSRSEMNVSTLELGDSALYLCASSLVLAGELFFGEGSRLTVL.

The CDR3 reads CASSPGTSGGILSYEQYF. Written as DNA, the CDR3 is TGCGCCAGCAGCCCCGGGACTAGCGGGGGTATTCTCTCCTACGAGCAGTACTTC. The J gene is TRBJ2-7, the V gene TRBV5-1; 14 bases map to TRBD2. The CDR3 is 18 amino acids. CDR1 and CDR2 (germline): SGHRS, YFSETQ. The V segment lost 4 bases and the J segment 0 bases; nucleotides outside the gene matches: 9.

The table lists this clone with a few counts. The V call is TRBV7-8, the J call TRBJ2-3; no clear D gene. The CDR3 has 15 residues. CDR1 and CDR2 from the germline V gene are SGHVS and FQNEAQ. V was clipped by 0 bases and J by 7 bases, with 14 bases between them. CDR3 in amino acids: CASSLADTPAYTQYF. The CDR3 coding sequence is TGTGCCAGCAGCTTAGCAGACACACCCGCGTATACGCAGTATTTT.

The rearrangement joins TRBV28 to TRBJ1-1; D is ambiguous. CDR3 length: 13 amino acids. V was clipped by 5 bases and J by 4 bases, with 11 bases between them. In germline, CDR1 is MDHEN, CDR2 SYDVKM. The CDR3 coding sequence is TGTGCCAGCAGTCTCCCAGCTTTCACTGAAGCTTTCTTT. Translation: CASSLPAFTEAFF.

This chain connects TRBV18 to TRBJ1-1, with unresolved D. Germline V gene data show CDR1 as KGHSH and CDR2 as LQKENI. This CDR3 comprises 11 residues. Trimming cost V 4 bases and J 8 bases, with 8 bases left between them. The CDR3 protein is CASSRQQEAFF. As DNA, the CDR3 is TGTGCCAGCTCACGCCAACAAGAAGCTTTCTTT.

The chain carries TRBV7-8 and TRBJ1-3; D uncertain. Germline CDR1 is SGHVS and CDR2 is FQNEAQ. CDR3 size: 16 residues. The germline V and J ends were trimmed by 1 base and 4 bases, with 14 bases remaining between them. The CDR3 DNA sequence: TGTGCCAGCAGCTTAGAGGGAGGAAAGGGCGGAAACACCATATATTTT. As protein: CASSLEGGKGGNTIYF.

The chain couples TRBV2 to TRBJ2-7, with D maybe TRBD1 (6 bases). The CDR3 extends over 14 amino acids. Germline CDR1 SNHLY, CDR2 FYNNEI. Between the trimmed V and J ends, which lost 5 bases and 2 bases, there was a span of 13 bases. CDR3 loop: CASSNLQGPYEQYF. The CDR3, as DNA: TGTGCCAGCAGTAACTTACAGGGTCCCTACGAGCAGTACTTC. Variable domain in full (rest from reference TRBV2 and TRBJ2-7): EPEVTQTPSHQVTQMGQEVILRCVPISNHLYFYWYRQILGQKVEFLVSFYNNEISEKSEIFDDQFSVERPDGSNFTLKIRSTKLEDSAMYFCASSNLQGPYEQYFGPGTRLTVT.

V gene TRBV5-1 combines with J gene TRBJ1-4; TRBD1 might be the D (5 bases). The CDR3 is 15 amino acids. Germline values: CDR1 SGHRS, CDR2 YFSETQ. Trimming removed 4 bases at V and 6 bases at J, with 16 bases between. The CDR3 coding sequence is TGCGCCAGCAGCGGAACTACAAGGGGCCATGAAAAACTGTTTTTT. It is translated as CASSGTTRGHEKLFF. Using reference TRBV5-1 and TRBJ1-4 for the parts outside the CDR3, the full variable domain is KAGVTQTPRYLIKTRGQQVTLSCSPISGHRSVSWYQQTPGQGLQFLFEYFSETQRNKGNFPGRFSGRQFSNSRSEMNVSTLELGDSALYLCASSGTTRGHEKLFFGSGTQLSVL.

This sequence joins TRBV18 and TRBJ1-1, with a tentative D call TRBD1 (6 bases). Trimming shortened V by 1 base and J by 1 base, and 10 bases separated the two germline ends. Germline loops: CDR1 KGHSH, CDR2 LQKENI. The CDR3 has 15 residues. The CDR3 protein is CASSPQAGENTEAFF. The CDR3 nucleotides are TGTGCCAGCTCACCACAGGCAGGGGAGAACACTGAAGCTTTCTTT.

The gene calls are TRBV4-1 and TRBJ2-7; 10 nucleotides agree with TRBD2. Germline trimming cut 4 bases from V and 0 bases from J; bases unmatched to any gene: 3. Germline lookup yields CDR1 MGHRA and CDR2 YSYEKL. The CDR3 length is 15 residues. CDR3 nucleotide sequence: TGCGCCAGCAGCCCCGGACTAGCGGTCTCCTACGAGCAGTACTTC. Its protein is CASSPGLAVSYEQYF.

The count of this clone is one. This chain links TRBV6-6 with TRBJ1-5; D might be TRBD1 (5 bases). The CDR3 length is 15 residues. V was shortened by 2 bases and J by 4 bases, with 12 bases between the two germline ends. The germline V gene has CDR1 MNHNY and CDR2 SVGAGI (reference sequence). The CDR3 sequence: CASSYPGGSNQPQHF. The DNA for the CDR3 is TGTGCCAGCAGTTACCCGGGGGGGTCTAATCAGCCCCAGCATTTT.

The CDR3 nucleotides read TGTGCCAGCGCCGAAGGGGGCTACGAGCAGTACTTC. This translates into CASAEGGYEQYF. V is TRBV11-3 and J is TRBJ2-7; D perhaps matches TRBD1 (6 bases). The CDR3 extends over 12 amino acids. Germline V gene data show CDR1 as SGHNT and CDR2 as YENEEA. Trimming took off 8 bases at V and 3 bases at J, with 11 bases between the two ends.

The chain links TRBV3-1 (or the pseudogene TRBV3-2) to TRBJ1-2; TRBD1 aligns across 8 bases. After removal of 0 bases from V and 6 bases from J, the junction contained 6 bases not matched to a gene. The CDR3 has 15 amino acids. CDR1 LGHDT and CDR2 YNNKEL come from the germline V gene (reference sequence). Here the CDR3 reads CASSQDTRQGHGYTF. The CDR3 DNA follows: TGTGCCAGCAGCCAAGATACTAGACAGGGGCATGGCTACACCTTC.